A single sample is the source of the 2 T cell receptor beta chains below, sequenced in a study of T cells after yellow fever vaccination. MiXCR was run by TCRdb on the 5' RACE reads, yielding one entry per CDR3 protein. This table has around 65,000 distinct CDR3 sequences, under 6.5% appearing once. This material consisted of CD4+ T cells sorted from PBMCs, taken roughly 14 days after the first yellow fever vaccination. The source is a man younger than 35 who received the YFV17D yellow fever vaccine.

This clonotype has a count of ten or more. The V and J genes are TRBV7-2 and TRBJ2-3, with 13 bases aligning to TRBD2. The CDR3 sequence is 16 residues long. Unmatched junction bases numbered 5, after V lost 6 bases and J lost 2 bases. CDR1 is SGHTA, CDR2 FQGNSA, per germline. CDR3 sequence (DNA): TGTGCCAGCAGTCAAGGGACTAGCGGGGACACAGATACGCAGTATTTT. Translation: CASSQGTSGDTDTQYF. The full variable domain, with the rest looked up from reference TRBV7-2 and TRBJ2-3, is GAGVSQSPSNKVTEKGKDVELRCDPISGHTALYWYRQSLGQGLEFLIYFQGNSAPDKSGLPSDRFSAERTGGSVSTLTIQRTQQEDSAVYLCASSQGTSGDTDTQYFGPGTRLTVL.

Comments on this clonotype: With a much larger clone just one base away, this may be a read error. The chain joins TRBV7-8 to TRBJ2-2, with 11 bases fitting TRBD2. This CDR3 comprises 16 residues. The germline gives CDR1 SGHVS, CDR2 FQNEAQ. CDR3 DNA sequence: TGTGTCAGCAGTCGAAGACTAGCGGGGTACACCGGGGAGCTGTTTTTT. Protein product: CVSSRRLAGYTGELFF.